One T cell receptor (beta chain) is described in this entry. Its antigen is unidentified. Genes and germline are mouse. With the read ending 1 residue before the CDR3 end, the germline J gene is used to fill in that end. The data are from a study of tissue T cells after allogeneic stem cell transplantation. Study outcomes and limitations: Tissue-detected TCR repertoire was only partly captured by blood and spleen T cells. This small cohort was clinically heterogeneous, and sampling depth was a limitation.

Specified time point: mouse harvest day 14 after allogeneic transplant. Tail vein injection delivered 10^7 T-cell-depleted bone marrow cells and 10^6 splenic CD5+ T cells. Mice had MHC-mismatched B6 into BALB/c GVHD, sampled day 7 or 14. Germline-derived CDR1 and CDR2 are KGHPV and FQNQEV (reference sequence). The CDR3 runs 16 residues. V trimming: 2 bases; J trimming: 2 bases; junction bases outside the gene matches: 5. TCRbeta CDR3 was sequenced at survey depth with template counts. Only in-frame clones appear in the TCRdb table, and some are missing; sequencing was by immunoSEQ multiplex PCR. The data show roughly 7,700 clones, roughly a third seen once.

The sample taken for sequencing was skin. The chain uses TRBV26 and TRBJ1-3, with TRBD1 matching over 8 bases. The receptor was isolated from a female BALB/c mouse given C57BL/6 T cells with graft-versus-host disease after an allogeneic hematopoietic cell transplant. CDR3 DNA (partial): TGTGCCAGCAGTCTGCCTCGGACAGGGACTGGAAATACGCTCTAT. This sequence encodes CASSLPRTGTGNTLY. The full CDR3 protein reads CASSLPRTGTGNTLYF.